This TCR beta chain was recorded in a study of OX40 agonist ivuxolimab in advanced cancers. Background on the study: A history of anti-PD-1, anti-PD-L1 or anti-CTLA-4 therapy was acceptable, and about 37% had some. Broader study findings: The specificity for antigen of the expanded peripheral T cells was not determined.

This clone has only one observation. The antigen is undetermined. The assay was immunoSEQ multiplex PCR, and TCRdb's table has in-frame clones only and misses some. The repertoire consists of about 110,000 clones, with about 91% occurring once and the leading ten covering approximately 1.3%. The sequence derives from an adult with an advanced solid tumor such as melanoma, head and neck, liver or kidney cancer. Sequenced here: CD4+ or CD8+ T cells sorted from blood, sampled in a trial of the OX40 agonist ivuxolimab.

Here the CDR3 DNA reads TGTGCCAGCAGCGTAGGTTGGCAGGACTACGAGCAGTACTTC. This translates into CASSVGWQDYEQYF. The chain employs TRBV9 and TRBJ2-7; D not resolved. The germline V gene encodes CDR1 SGDLS and CDR2 YYNGEE. The CDR3 is 14 amino acids. V was trimmed by 0 bases and J by 3 bases, leaving 10 bases between them.